This TCR beta chain was captured by sequencing in a study of T cells in Graves' hyperthyroidism and ophthalmopathy. Turning to the study itself: Before treatment of any kind, peripheral blood was taken at initial diagnosis.

Regions amplified from RNA transcripts were the TCR beta CDR3 regions. A set of HTBI primers served as the primers for a first-round RT-PCR of the TCR CDR3. TCRdb re-called the multiplex PCR reads with MiXCR, one entry per CDR3 protein. The table has 500,000 or so distinct CDR3 sequences, about 16% seen once. This clonotype showed up just once. This may be a read error: a much more frequent sequence differs by one nucleotide. The germline V gene encodes CDR1 DFQATT and CDR2 SNEGSKA (reference sequence). The CDR3 totals 14 residues. Sequencing input: blood. J is TRBJ1-1 and V is TRBV20-1; TRBD1 might be the D (5 bases). The sequence was collected from a woman aged 25 to 45 with Graves' ophthalmopathy. The CDR3: CSTRDRRGNTEASF. The CDR3 region has the DNA TGCAGTACTAGAGATAGACGGGGGAACACTGAAGCTTCCTTT.